The TCR beta chain described here comes from a study of cytomegalovirus exposure and HLA in healthy donors. V lost 5 bases, J lost 9 bases, and 9 bases stayed unmatched. The germline V gene encodes CDR1 SGHVS and CDR2 FQNEAQ. This CDR3 spans 14 amino acids. Primers for the PCR totalled 60 Vbeta and 13 Jbeta. Sequencing used immunoSEQ multiplex PCR; TCRdb keeps in-frame clones, though not all of them. This table holds approximately 80,000 clones. The V gene is TRBV7-8, the J gene TRBJ2-4, with TRBD2 matching over 8 bases. Sequencing input: PBMCs. The clonotype comes from a man aged 18 to 30 in good health and CMV-seropositive. This CDR3 is CASSPRGGLSIQYF. The CDR3 coding sequence is TGTGCCAGCAGCCCCCGGGGGGGGCTGAGCATTCAGTACTTC. The variable domain in full, with the rest retrieved from reference TRBV7-8 and TRBJ2-4, is GAGVSQSPRYKVAKRGQDVALRCDPISGHVSLFWYQQALGQGPEFLTYFQNEAQLDKSGLPSDRFFAERPEGSVSTLKIQRTQQEDSAVYLCASSPRGGLSIQYFGAGTRLSVL.